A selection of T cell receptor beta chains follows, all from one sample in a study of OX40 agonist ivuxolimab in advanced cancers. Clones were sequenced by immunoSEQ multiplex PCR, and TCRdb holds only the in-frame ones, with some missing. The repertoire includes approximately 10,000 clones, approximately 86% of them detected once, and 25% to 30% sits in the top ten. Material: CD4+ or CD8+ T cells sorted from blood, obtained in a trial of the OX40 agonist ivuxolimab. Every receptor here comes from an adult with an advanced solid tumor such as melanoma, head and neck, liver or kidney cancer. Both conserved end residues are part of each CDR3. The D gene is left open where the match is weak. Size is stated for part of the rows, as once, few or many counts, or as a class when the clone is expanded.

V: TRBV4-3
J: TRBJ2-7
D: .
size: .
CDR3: CASSQDQGSYEQYF
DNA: TGCGCCAGCAGCCAAGATCAGGGTTCCTACGAGCAGTACTTC

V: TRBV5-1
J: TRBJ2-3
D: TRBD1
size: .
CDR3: CASSPGQSTDTQYF
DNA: TGCGCCAGCAGCCCGGGACAGAGCACAGATACGCAGTATTTT

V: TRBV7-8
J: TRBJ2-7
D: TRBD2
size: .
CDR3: CASSLVGREGEQYF
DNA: TGTGCCAGCAGCTTAGTCGGGAGGGAGGGCGAGCAGTACTTC

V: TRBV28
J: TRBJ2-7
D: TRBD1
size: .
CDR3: CASVDRGKNSPYEQYF
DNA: TGTGCCAGCGTGGACAGGGGGAAGAATTCCCCCTACGAGCAGTACTTC

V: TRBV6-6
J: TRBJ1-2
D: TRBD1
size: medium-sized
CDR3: CASTNRDRIVYGYTF
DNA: TGTGCCAGCACCAATAGGGACAGAATAGTCTATGGCTACACCTTC

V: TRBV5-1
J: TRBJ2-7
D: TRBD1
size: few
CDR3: CASSWLTGESYEQYF
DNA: TGCGCCAGCAGCTGGTTGACAGGGGAGAGCTACGAGCAGTACTTC

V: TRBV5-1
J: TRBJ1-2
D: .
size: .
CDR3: CASSLGGDPIYYGYTF
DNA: TGCGCCAGCAGCTTAGGGGGGGACCCGATATACTATGGCTACACCTTC

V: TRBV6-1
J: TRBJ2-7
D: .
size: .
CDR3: CASSELAVPTYEQYF
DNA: TGTGCCAGCAGTGAATTGGCAGTTCCAACCTACGAGCAGTACTTC

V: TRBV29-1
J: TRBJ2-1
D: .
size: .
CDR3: CSVAFPNEQFF
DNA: TGCAGCGTTGCGTTCCCAAATGAGCAGTTCTTC

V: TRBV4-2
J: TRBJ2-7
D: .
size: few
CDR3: CASSQAGDVFEQYF
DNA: TGTGCCAGCAGCCAAGCCGGAGACGTCTTCGAGCAGTACTTC

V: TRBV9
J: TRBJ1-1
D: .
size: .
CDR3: CASSVEKESGRTEAFF
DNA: TGTGCCAGCAGCGTAGAAAAGGAATCAGGGCGGACTGAAGCTTTCTTT

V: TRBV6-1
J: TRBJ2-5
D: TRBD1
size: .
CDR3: CASSSTQGQQETQYF
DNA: TGTGCCAGCAGTTCCACCCAGGGACAGCAAGAGACCCAGTACTTC

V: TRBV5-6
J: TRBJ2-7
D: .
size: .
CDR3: CASSLISSYEQYF
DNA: TGTGCCAGCAGCCTCATCTCTAGTTACGAGCAGTACTTC

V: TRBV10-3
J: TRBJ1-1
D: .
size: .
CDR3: CAISEGFALGMRGTEAFF
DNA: TGTGCCATCAGTGAGGGGTTCGCTTTGGGGATGAGGGGCACTGAAGCTTTCTTT

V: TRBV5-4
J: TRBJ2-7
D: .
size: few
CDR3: CASSPMGGGTYEQYF
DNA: TGTGCCAGCAGCCCCATGGGCGGGGGCACCTACGAGCAGTACTTC

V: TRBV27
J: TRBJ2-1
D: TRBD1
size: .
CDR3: CASRTGASSYNEQFF
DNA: TGTGCCAGCAGAACAGGGGCCAGCTCCTACAATGAGCAGTTCTTC

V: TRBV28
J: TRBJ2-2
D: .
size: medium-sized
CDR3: CASSLSSASGELFF
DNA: TGTGCCAGCAGTTTAAGTAGCGCCTCCGGGGAGCTGTTTTTT

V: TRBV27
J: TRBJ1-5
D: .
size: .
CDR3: CASAPSTGGLKPQHF
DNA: TGTGCCAGCGCCCCATCTACAGGTGGCTTGAAGCCCCAGCATTTT

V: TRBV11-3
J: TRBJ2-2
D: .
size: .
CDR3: CASSDRGAGTGELFF
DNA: TGTGCCAGCAGCGACCGGGGGGCGGGCACCGGGGAGCTGTTTTTT

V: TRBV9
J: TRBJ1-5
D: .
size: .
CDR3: CASSVGVGSGQPQHF
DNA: TGTGCCAGCAGCGTAGGGGTAGGGTCCGGGCAGCCCCAGCATTTT

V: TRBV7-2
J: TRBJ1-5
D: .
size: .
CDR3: CASSSRQNQPQHF
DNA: TGTGCCAGCAGCTCTCGACAGAATCAGCCCCAGCATTTT

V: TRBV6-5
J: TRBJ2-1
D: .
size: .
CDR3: CASSYSSTGAYNEQFF
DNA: TGTGCCAGCAGTTACTCGAGTACCGGGGCCTACAATGAGCAGTTCTTC